This TCR beta chain stems from a study of blood T cell repertoires in COVID-19. Some clones are missing from TCRdb's copy, which holds only in-frame ones; the method was immunoSEQ multiplex PCR. This sample has fewer than 200,000 clones, with over 80% found just once. Trimming took 5 bases from V and 5 from J; bases not matched to a gene: 5. Germline CDR1 and CDR2: ENHRY and SYGVKD. The CDR3 is 13 amino acids. Across fewer than 25 US areas, participants ranged in age from about 18 to 100 years. J is TRBJ1-2 and V is TRBV10-3; 7 bases align to TRBD1. Sequencing was carried out using PBMCs or T cells enriched from blood (not recorded which). The receptor comes from a woman aged 50 to 60 who had recovered from COVID-19. CDR3 DNA sequence: TGTGCCATCAGTTCAACAGGGGAGTATGGCTACACCTTC. As protein: CAISSTGEYGYTF.